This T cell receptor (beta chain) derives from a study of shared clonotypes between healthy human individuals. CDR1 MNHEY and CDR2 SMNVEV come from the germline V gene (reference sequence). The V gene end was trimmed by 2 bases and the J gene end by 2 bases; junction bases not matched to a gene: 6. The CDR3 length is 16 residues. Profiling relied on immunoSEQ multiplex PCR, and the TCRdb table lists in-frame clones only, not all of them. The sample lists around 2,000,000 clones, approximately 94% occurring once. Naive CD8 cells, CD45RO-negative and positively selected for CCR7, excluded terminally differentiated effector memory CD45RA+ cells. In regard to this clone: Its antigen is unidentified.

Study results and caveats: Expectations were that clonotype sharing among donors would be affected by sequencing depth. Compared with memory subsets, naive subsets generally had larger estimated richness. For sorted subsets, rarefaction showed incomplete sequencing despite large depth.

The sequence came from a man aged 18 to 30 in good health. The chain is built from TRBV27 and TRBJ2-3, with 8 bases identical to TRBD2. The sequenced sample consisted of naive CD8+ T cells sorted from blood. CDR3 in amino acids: CASSLMREVNTDTQYF. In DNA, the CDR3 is TGTGCCAGCAGTTTAATGCGGGAGGTAAACACAGATACGCAGTATTTT.